The entry below gives a single T cell receptor (beta chain) sequence along with its context. Its specificity is not known. Unique-molecular-identifier-tagged TCR beta cDNA libraries were used. About half a million cDNA molecules were recovered from an input of 1 to 10 million T cells. TCRdb used MiXCR to reprocess the PCR reads, holding one entry per CDR3 protein. The sample records hundreds of thousands of distinct CDR3 sequences, around 60% being singletons. Trimming removed 0 bases from V and 2 bases from J, with 20 bases in between. The CDR3 is made up of 19 amino acids. The data are from a study of post-analysis software for immune sequencing data. Study-level information: Relapsing-remitting, secondary progressive and progressive-relapsing forms of multiple sclerosis all featured among disease courses. General study points: Patients showed TRBV5-6, TRBV5-1 and TRBV20-1 among 4 or 5 TRBV segments more frequent than in controls. Co-batched samples clustered tightly together by F measure. Controls had significantly higher normalized Chao1 diversity than multiple sclerosis patients.

Specimen: blood. The V and J genes are TRBV12-3 or TRBV12-4 and TRBJ1-5, with D possibly being TRBD1 (6 bases). This clonotype was obtained from a girl aged 2 to 9 with multiple sclerosis. This CDR3 reads CASSLAQRWGQEGNQPQHF. The CDR3 DNA is TGTGCCAGCAGTTTAGCGCAGCGCTGGGGGCAAGAAGGCAATCAGCCCCAGCATTTT.